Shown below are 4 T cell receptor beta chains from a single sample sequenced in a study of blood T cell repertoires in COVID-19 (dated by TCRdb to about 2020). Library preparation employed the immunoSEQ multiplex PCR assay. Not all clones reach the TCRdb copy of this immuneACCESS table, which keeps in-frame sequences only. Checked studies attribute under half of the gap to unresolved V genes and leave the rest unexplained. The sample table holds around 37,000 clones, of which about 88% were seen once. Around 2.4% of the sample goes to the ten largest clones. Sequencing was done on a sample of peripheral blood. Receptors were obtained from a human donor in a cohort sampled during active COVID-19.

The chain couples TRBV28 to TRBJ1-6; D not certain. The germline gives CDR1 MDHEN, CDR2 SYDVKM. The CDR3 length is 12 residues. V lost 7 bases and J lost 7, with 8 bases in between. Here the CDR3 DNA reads TGTGCCAGCAACGGGGAGAATTCACCCCTCCACTTT. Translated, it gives CASNGENSPLHF. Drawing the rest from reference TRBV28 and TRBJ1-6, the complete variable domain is DVKVTQSSRYLVKRTGEKVFLECVQDMDHENMFWYRQDPGLGLRLIYFSYDVKMKEKGDIPEGYSVSREKKERFSLILESASTNQTSMYLCASNGENSPLHFGNGTRLTVT.

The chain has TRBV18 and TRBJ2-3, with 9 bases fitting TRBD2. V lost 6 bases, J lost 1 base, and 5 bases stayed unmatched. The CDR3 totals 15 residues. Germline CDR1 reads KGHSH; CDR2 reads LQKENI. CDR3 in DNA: TGTGCCAGCTCCCAAGCGGGGGGCCGCACAGATACGCAGTATTTT. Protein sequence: CASSQAGGRTDTQYF.

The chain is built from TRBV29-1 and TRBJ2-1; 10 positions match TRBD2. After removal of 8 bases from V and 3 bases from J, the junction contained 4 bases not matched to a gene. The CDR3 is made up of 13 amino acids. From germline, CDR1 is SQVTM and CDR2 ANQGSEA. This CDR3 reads CSSRTSGYNEQFF. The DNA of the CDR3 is TGCAGCTCACGGACTAGCGGCTACAATGAGCAGTTCTTC.

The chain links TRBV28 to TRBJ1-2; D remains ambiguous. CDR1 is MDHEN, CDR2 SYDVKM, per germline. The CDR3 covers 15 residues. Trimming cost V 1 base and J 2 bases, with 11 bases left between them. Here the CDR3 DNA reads TGTGCCAGCAGTTTATTTGCCCCGGGAAACTATGGCTACACCTTC. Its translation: CASSLFAPGNYGYTF.